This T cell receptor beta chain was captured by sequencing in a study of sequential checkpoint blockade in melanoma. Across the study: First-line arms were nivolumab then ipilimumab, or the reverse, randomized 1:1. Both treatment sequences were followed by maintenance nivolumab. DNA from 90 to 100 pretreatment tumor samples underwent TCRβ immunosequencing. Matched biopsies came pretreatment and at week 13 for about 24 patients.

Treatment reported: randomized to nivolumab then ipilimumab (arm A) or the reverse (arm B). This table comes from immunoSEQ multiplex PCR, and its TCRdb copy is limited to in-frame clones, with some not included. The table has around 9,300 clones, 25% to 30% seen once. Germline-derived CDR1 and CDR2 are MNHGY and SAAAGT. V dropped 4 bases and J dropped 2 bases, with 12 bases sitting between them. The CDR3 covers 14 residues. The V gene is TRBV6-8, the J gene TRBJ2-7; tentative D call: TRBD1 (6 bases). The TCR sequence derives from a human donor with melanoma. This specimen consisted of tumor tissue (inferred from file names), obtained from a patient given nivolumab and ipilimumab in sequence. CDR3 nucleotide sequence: TGTGCCAGCAGTTCGTTGGACAGACCCTACGAGCAGTACTTC. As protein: CASSSLDRPYEQYF.